Presented here are 27 T cell receptor beta chains from one specimen sequenced in a study of spatial heterogeneity in lung cancer. For these TCRs, the target antigens are not known. TCRdb passed the 5' RACE reads through MiXCR, listing each CDR3 protein once. Found here are some 5,100 distinct CDR3 sequences, more than 6.5% of them singletons; the top ten hold 45% to 55%. As to time point: sample taken at primary tumor resection. Study outcomes and limitations: Counts that tracked tumor mutation counts were those of expanded intratumoral alpha and beta TCRs.

The sequences come from lung tumor tissue, collected at surgery. These receptors all come from a male donor with early-stage non-small cell lung cancer.

This clonotype was detected ten times or more. The chain recombines TRBV7-9 with TRBJ2-1; D not certain. This CDR3 is built from 13 residues. The ends were cut back, 1 base at V and 7 bases at J, with 8 bases in the middle. Per the germline V gene, CDR1 is SEHNR and CDR2 is FQNEAQ (reference sequence). CDR3 protein: CASSLGAMNEQFF. The CDR3 DNA is TGTGCCAGCAGCTTAGGGGCGATGAATGAGCAGTTCTTC.

There are many counts of this clonotype. The V and J genes are TRBV19 and TRBJ2-1, with D perhaps matching TRBD2 (6 bases). This CDR3 comprises 13 residues. Trimming left V 7 bases short and J 9 bases short, with 16 bases between. The germline V gene has CDR1 LNHDA and CDR2 SQIVND (reference sequence). CDR3 sequence reads: CASNRDSEVEQFF. The CDR3 DNA follows: TGTGCCAGTAATCGGGACTCGGAAGTTGAGCAGTTCTTC.

This clonotype was seen a single time. The V and J genes are TRBV19 and TRBJ1-2; D not resolved. There are 12 residues in the CDR3. Germline V gene sequence: CDR1 LNHDA, CDR2 SQIVND (reference sequence). V lost 4 bases and J lost 2, with 5 bases in between. This chain's CDR3 is CASSTQNYGYTF. CDR3 sequence (DNA): TGTGCCAGTAGTACCCAGAACTATGGCTACACCTTC.

The rearrangement joins TRBV9 to TRBJ2-1; D gene uncertain. In germline, CDR1 is SGDLS, CDR2 YYNGEE. CDR3 length: 13 residues. The V and J ends lost 6 bases and 9 bases respectively, with 16 bases between them. CDR3 DNA: TGTGCCAGCACCGAAACCCCCTGGGGTGAGCAGTTCTTC. It encodes CASTETPWGEQFF.

This clonotype has at least ten counts. The V call is TRBV6-5, the J call TRBJ1-2, with TRBD1 identical over 9 bases. J gave up 5 bases and V 6 bases, and 4 bases lay outside the gene matches. Germline V gene data show CDR1 as MNHEY and CDR2 as SVGAGI. There are 13 residues in the CDR3. The CDR3 region is CASSAGTGYGYTF. CDR3 nucleotides: TGTGCCAGCAGCGCCGGGACAGGGTATGGCTACACCTTC.

The chain joins TRBV20-1 to TRBJ2-7; TRBD2 is a possible D gene (5 bases). V lost 2 bases and J 6 bases, leaving 11 bases between the germline ends. CDR3 length: 12 residues. Germline-derived CDR1 and CDR2 are DFQATT and SNEGSKA (reference sequence). The CDR3 DNA reads TGCAGTGCTAGAACTCCACGGGGCGAGCAGTACTTC. Translating it yields CSARTPRGEQYF.

This clonotype occurred many times. The chain recombines TRBV10-3 with TRBJ2-5, with no clear D. The V gene lost 4 bases and the J gene lost 5 bases, with 5 bases spanning the gap. The length of the CDR3 is 11 residues. CDR1 and CDR2 from the germline V gene are ENHRY and SYGVKD. In DNA, the CDR3 is TGTGCCATCAGTGCTGGGGAGACCCAGTACTTC. It translates to CAISAGETQYF.

This clonotype was counted ten times or more. The chain couples TRBV11-2 to TRBJ2-5; D perhaps matches TRBD2 (7 bases). CDR1 and CDR2 from the germline V gene are SGHAT and FQNNGV. The CDR3 sequence is 15 residues long. The ends were cut back, 3 bases at V and 4 bases at J, with 15 bases in the middle. The CDR3 reads CASSFRQRGGETQYF. CDR3 sequence (DNA): TGTGCCAGCAGCTTCCGGCAGAGGGGGGGAGAGACCCAGTACTTC.

The rearrangement links TRBV29-1 to TRBJ1-6; D is possibly TRBD1 (6 bases). Per germline, CDR1 SQVTM and CDR2 ANQGSEA. The CDR3 consists of 13 residues. Trimming removed 0 bases from V and 8 bases from J, with 8 bases in between. The CDR3 DNA follows: TGCAGCGTTGAAGACAGGGGTGATTCACCCCTCCACTTT. Translation: CSVEDRGDSPLHF.

This clonotype was detected only a few times. The chain combines TRBV30 with TRBJ2-2; D tentatively reads TRBD1 or TRBD2 (5 bases each). CDR3 size: 18 residues. CDR1 and CDR2 (germline): GTSNPN, SVGIG (reference sequence). The V end was cut by 0 bases, the J end by 7 bases, with 24 bases between. This CDR3 is CAWSVRPWGGQGDGELFF. The CDR3 bases are TGTGCCTGGAGTGTAAGGCCTTGGGGCGGGCAGGGCGACGGGGAGCTGTTTTTT.

This chain links TRBV7-2 with TRBJ2-3; 10 nucleotides match TRBD2. The CDR3 extends over 16 amino acids. Unmatched junction bases numbered 3, after V lost 1 base and J lost 2 bases. Germline assignment: CDR1 SGHTA and CDR2 FQGNSA. The CDR3 here is CASSLGSGGPTDTQYF. CDR3 DNA sequence: TGTGCCAGCAGCTTAGGTAGCGGGGGGCCCACAGATACGCAGTATTTT.

This clonotype occurred a few times. V and J are TRBV29-1 and TRBJ2-3; D possibly corresponds to TRBD2 (5 bases). V lost 4 bases, J lost 0 bases, and 8 bases lay in between. The CDR3 extends over 13 amino acids. Germline assignment: CDR1 SQVTM and CDR2 ANQGSEA. DNA of the CDR3: TGCAGCGTTGGGGAGCGCAGCACAGATACGCAGTATTTT. This codes for CSVGERSTDTQYF.

This clonotype was observed at least ten times. The rearrangement uses TRBV5-1 and TRBJ2-5; D call uncertain. CDR3 size: 16 residues. The V and J ends lost 0 bases and 2 bases respectively, with 14 bases between them. CDR1 and CDR2 from the germline V gene are SGHRS and YFSETQ. For the CDR3, the DNA is TGCGCCAGCAGCTTGGGCGCTTTCACCCCACAAGAGACCCAGTACTTC. Protein product: CASSLGAFTPQETQYF.

The chain links TRBV28 to TRBJ2-7; either TRBD1 or TRBD2 may fit D (6 bases each). Trimming cost V 6 bases and J 0 bases, with 15 bases left between them. Looked up from germline, CDR1 is MDHEN and CDR2 is SYDVKM. The CDR3 is made up of 15 amino acids. In DNA, the CDR3 is TGTGCCAGCAGCCTGCGGGACATTGGCTCCTACGAGCAGTACTTC. It encodes CASSLRDIGSYEQYF.

This clonotype came up many times. The V gene is TRBV7-3, the J gene TRBJ2-5; D is undetermined. The CDR3 has 13 amino acids. V gave up 3 bases and J gave up 1 base, with 6 bases separating them. Per germline, CDR1 SGHTA and CDR2 FQGTGA. The DNA of the CDR3 is TGTGCCAGCAGCTTGGGCGGCCAAGAGACCCAGTACTTC. Translation: CASSLGGQETQYF.

The table lists this clonotype with a few counts. The CDR3 DNA sequence: TGCAGCGGATTACAGGTTGAAGCTTTCTTT. It encodes CSGLQVEAFF. This chain uses TRBV29-1 with TRBJ1-1, with D possibly matching TRBD1 (5 bases). CDR3 length: 10 amino acids. Germline CDR1 and CDR2: SQVTM and ANQGSEA. The ends were cut back, 7 bases at V and 7 bases at J, with 10 bases in the middle. The full variable domain, in which reference TRBV29-1 and TRBJ1-1 provide the parts outside the CDR3, is SAVISQKPSRDICQRGTSLTIQCQVDSQVTMMFWYRQQPGQSLTLIATANQGSEATYESGFVIDKFPISRPNLTFSTLTVSNMSPEDSSIYLCSGLQVEAFFGQGTRLTVV.

By frequency in the sample, this clonotype is medium-sized (0.01 to 0.1%). This chain links TRBV5-4 with TRBJ2-5; TRBD1 matches at 9 bases. V trimming: 4 bases; J trimming: 5 bases; junction bases outside the gene matches: 6. The germline CDR1 and CDR2 sequences are SGHNT and YYREEE (reference sequence). The CDR3 is 14 amino acids. CDR3: CASSPDRGKETQYF. The DNA for the CDR3 is TGTGCCAGCAGCCCTGACAGGGGGAAGGAGACCCAGTACTTC.

This clonotype was seen only a few times. The chain recombines TRBV25-1 with TRBJ1-1; D not resolved. Trimming removed 4 bases from V and 6 bases from J, with 12 bases in between. The CDR3 is made up of 13 amino acids. The germline V gene encodes CDR1 MGHDK and CDR2 SYGVNS. DNA of the CDR3: TGTGCCAGCAGTGGAGCAATTTGGGCTGAAGCTTTCTTT. Translated, it gives CASSGAIWAEAFF.

This clonotype was recorded at least ten times. V gene TRBV28 combines with J gene TRBJ2-1; 9 positions match TRBD1. V lost 5 bases, J lost 8 bases, and 10 bases stayed unmatched. The germline V gene has CDR1 MDHEN and CDR2 SYDVKM. CDR3 length: 15 residues. CDR3 region: CASSPLGQGRDEQFF. The CDR3 nucleotides are TGTGCCAGCAGTCCGTTGGGACAGGGTAGAGATGAGCAGTTCTTC.

In this sample, this clonotype turned up many times. The rearrangement links TRBV30 to TRBJ2-3; 12 bases are shared with TRBD1. From germline, CDR1 is GTSNPN and CDR2 SVGIG (reference sequence). The length of the CDR3 is 16 residues. V gave up 5 bases and J gave up 1 base; unmatched junction bases: 7. The CDR3 nucleotides read TGTGCCTGGTCCGGGACAGGGGGCCTGGGCACAGATACGCAGTATTTT. It specifies CAWSGTGGLGTDTQYF.

This clonotype was recorded many times. This chain connects TRBV28 to TRBJ1-6; 8 bases fit TRBD1. CDR1 and CDR2 (germline): MDHEN, SYDVKM. The CDR3 is 14 residues long. J was trimmed by 10 bases and V by 5 bases; bases with no gene match: 7. CDR3 protein: CASSPRTGLSPLHF. In DNA form, the CDR3 reads TGTGCCAGCAGTCCTCGGACAGGGCTGTCACCCCTCCACTTT.

The rearrangement links TRBV10-3 to TRBJ2-7, with unresolved D. Germline lookup yields CDR1 ENHRY and CDR2 SYGVKD. V gave up 2 bases and J gave up 3 bases, with 11 bases separating them. The CDR3 consists of 14 residues. The CDR3 loop reads CAISEVERSYEQYF. CDR3 in DNA: TGTGCCATCAGTGAGGTGGAGCGCAGCTACGAGCAGTACTTC.

The chain couples TRBV7-3 to TRBJ2-1; 7 nucleotides align to TRBD2. The CDR3 extends over 15 amino acids. Germline trimming cut 1 base from V and 7 bases from J; bases unmatched to any gene: 7. Germline V gene lookup returns CDR1 SGHTA and CDR2 FQGTGA. CDR3 residues: CASSLNPAGRNEQFF. The CDR3 DNA reads TGTGCCAGCAGCTTAAATCCAGCGGGAAGGAATGAGCAGTTCTTC.

In its sample, this clonotype was seen many times. The V and J genes are TRBV10-3 and TRBJ1-4; possible D gene TRBD1, 5 bases. The germline CDR1 and CDR2 sequences are ENHRY and SYGVKD. The V gene lost 3 bases and the J gene lost 0 bases, with 8 bases spanning the gap. The CDR3 covers 15 residues. For the CDR3, the DNA is TGTGCCATCAGTGACGGGGGGGCAACTAATGAAAAACTGTTTTTT. It encodes CAISDGGATNEKLFF.

This clonotype has at least ten counts. The chain couples TRBV5-1 to TRBJ1-1; the D is unclear. Germline lookup yields CDR1 SGHRS and CDR2 YFSETQ. V shed 3 bases and J shed 3 bases, with 12 bases lying between them. CDR3 length: 14 residues. CDR3 sequence (DNA): TGCGCCAGCAGCTCCTCAGCCGGTGACACTGAAGCTTTCTTT. Translated: CASSSSAGDTEAFF.

This clonotype was observed a handful of times. This chain connects TRBV5-1 to TRBJ1-1, with D possibly matching TRBD1 (5 bases). V gave up 7 bases and J gave up 3 bases, with 10 bases separating them. The CDR3 runs to 12 residues. The germline CDR1 and CDR2 sequences are SGHRS and YFSETQ. CDR3 sequence (DNA): TGCGCCAGCCATAGGGGAGACACTGAAGCTTTCTTT. Amino acid sequence: CASHRGDTEAFF.

J is TRBJ1-2 and V is TRBV6-5; no firm D call. The CDR3 covers 15 residues. Germline V gene data show CDR1 as MNHEY and CDR2 as SVGAGI. Deletions cut 0 bases from V and 0 bases from J, with 8 bases between. CDR3 amino acids: CASSYSSRSNYGYTF. The CDR3 DNA reads TGTGCCAGCAGTTACTCGAGCAGATCTAACTATGGCTACACCTTC.